These 17 T cell receptor beta chains were sequenced from one sample in a study of blood T cell repertoires in COVID-19. Method: immunoSEQ multiplex PCR; TCRdb's copy keeps in-frame clones and lacks some. The repertoire holds a few hundred thousand clones, with 70% to 90% as singletons. The sequenced sample was peripheral blood. These TCRs come from a man between 60 and 75 years old with acute or convalescent COVID-19.

This clone was seen a handful of times. J is TRBJ2-7 and V is TRBV6-5; D ambiguous. The CDR3 is made up of 14 amino acids. The germline V and J ends were trimmed by 8 bases and 3 bases, with 17 bases remaining between them. Germline CDR1 reads MNHEY; CDR2 reads SVGAGI. CDR3 DNA sequence: TGTGCCAGCGGATTGGGCGCACCGAACTACGAGCAGTACTTC. Residues: CASGLGAPNYEQYF.

The V call is TRBV4-1, the J call TRBJ1-1; D possibly corresponds to TRBD1 (5 bases). The CDR3 loop spans 15 amino acids. Germline V gene lookup returns CDR1 MGHRA and CDR2 YSYEKL. Trimming left V 0 bases short and J 5 bases short, with 13 bases between. This chain's CDR3 is CASSQDLGVGTEAFF. CDR3 nucleotides: TGCGCCAGCAGCCAAGATCTAGGGGTTGGAACTGAAGCTTTCTTT.

The chain is built from TRBV10-3 and TRBJ1-4; TRBD1 matches 8 bases. CDR1 and CDR2 from the germline V gene are ENHRY and SYGVKD. The V gene end was trimmed by 10 bases and the J gene end by 3 bases; junction bases not matched to a gene: 7. The CDR3 is 14 residues long. The DNA of the CDR3 is TGTGCCACAAGTCCAGGGGGCTCTAATGAAAAACTGTTTTTT. Protein: CATSPGGSNEKLFF.

This clone appeared a few times. This chain connects TRBV9 to TRBJ1-2; no definite D call. This CDR3 contains 14 residues. The germline V and J ends were trimmed by 0 bases and 3 bases, with 9 bases remaining between them. CDR1 is SGDLS and CDR2 is YYNGEE in the germline V gene. CDR3 bases: TGTGCCAGCAGCGTAGCAGGAAATGACTATGGCTACACCTTC. Its translation is CASSVAGNDYGYTF. The full variable domain, in which reference TRBV9 and TRBJ1-2 provide the parts outside the CDR3, is DSGVTQTPKHLITATGQRVTLRCSPRSGDLSVYWYQQSLDQGLQFLIQYYNGEERAKGNILERFSAQQFPDLHSELNLSSLELGDSALYFCASSVAGNDYGYTFGSGTRLTVV.

The chain uses TRBV4-3 and TRBJ2-7, with D tentatively TRBD1 (5 bases). V was pared by 0 bases and J by 4 bases, with 10 bases between. CDR1 LGHNA and CDR2 YSLEER come from the germline V gene. This CDR3 is built from 14 residues. The CDR3 sequence is CASSQEPGRYEQYF. Here the CDR3 DNA reads TGCGCCAGCAGCCAAGAACCAGGGCGGTACGAGCAGTACTTC.

This clone has only one observation. The rearrangement joins TRBV6-5 to TRBJ1-1, with TRBD1 as a possible D gene (5 bases). The CDR3 is made up of 11 amino acids. Germline V gene sequence: CDR1 MNHEY, CDR2 SVGAGI. Trimming removed 5 bases from V and 5 bases from J, with 6 bases in between. Here the CDR3 reads CASSRGTEAFF. The DNA of the CDR3 is TGTGCCAGCAGTAGGGGTACTGAAGCTTTCTTT.

The chain employs TRBV28 and TRBJ2-2; D may be TRBD2 (6 bases). Germline V lookup: CDR1 MDHEN, CDR2 SYDVKM. The V and J ends lost 7 bases and 1 base respectively, with 13 bases between them. The CDR3 length is 15 residues. DNA for the CDR3: TGTGCCAGCAAACCGGGACTCCGGAACACCGGGGAGCTGTTTTTT. Translating gives CASKPGLRNTGELFF.

The chain carries TRBV6-5 and TRBJ2-1, with a weak D call TRBD2 (6 bases). Germline CDR1 MNHEY, CDR2 SVGAGI. This CDR3 has 15 amino acids. Trimming stripped 2 bases from V and 3 bases from J, with 11 bases between. In nucleotides, the CDR3 is TGTGCCAGCAGTTACACGGGACTCAGCTACAATGAGCAGTTCTTC. This translates into CASSYTGLSYNEQFF.

The rearrangement uses TRBV5-4 and TRBJ2-2; tentative D call: TRBD1 (6 bases). This CDR3 contains 13 residues. V gave up 3 bases and J gave up 6 bases, with 9 bases separating them. Germline V CDR1 and CDR2: SGHNT, YYREEE (reference sequence). The CDR3 region is CASSSGVAGELFF. CDR3 in DNA: TGTGCCAGCAGCTCAGGGGTGGCCGGGGAGCTGTTTTTT.

The V call is TRBV28, the J call TRBJ2-4; tentative D call: TRBD2 (5 bases). Germline V CDR1 and CDR2: MDHEN, SYDVKM. The V and J ends lost 4 bases and 0 bases respectively, with 13 bases between them. The CDR3 covers 16 residues. The CDR3 loop reads CASSWTGILAKNIQYF. The CDR3 nucleotides read TGTGCCAGCAGTTGGACGGGGATTCTAGCCAAAAACATTCAGTACTTC.

This clone came up once. The CDR3 loop is CASSLPGQNYNEQFF. Here the CDR3 DNA reads TGTGCCAGCAGTCTACCGGGACAGAACTACAATGAGCAGTTCTTC. The chain couples TRBV27 to TRBJ2-1; 7 bases match TRBD1. With 5 bases clipped from V and 3 bases from J, the junction kept 7 bases outside the gene matches. Germline CDR1 and CDR2: MNHEY and SMNVEV (reference sequence). CDR3 length: 15 amino acids.

This rearrangement joins TRBV13 to TRBJ1-1; 7 nucleotides agree with TRBD1. CDR1 is PRHDT, CDR2 FYEKMQ, per germline (reference sequence). The CDR3 has 12 amino acids. V was clipped by 6 bases and J by 9 bases; unmatched bases: 7. For the CDR3, the DNA is TGTGCCAGCAGGATGTTACAGGGGAAAGCTTTCTTT. The encoded protein is CASRMLQGKAFF.

This chain connects TRBV29-1 to TRBJ2-5, with a tentative D call TRBD1 (6 bases). CDR3 size: 13 residues. V shed 4 bases and J shed 5 bases, with 14 bases lying between them. Germline values: CDR1 SQVTM, CDR2 ANQGSEA. CDR3 sequence: CSVGVSGVETQYF. The CDR3 DNA follows: TGCAGCGTTGGGGTTTCAGGGGTTGAGACCCAGTACTTC.

The CDR3 here is CASSQDGYSGESSYNEQFF. The CDR3 region has the DNA TGTGCCAGCAGCCAAGATGGGTATAGCGGGGAAAGCTCCTACAATGAGCAGTTCTTC. The chain has TRBV3-1 (or the pseudogene TRBV3-2) and TRBJ2-1; 8 bases are a match to TRBD2. The germline gives CDR1 LGHDT, CDR2 YNNKEL (reference sequence). The trim removed 0 bases at V and 0 bases at J, leaving 10 bases unmatched. The CDR3 spans 19 residues.

The rearrangement joins TRBV19 to TRBJ2-2, with D perhaps TRBD2 (5 bases). Trimming stripped 3 bases from V and 4 bases from J, with 12 bases between. The length of the CDR3 is 15 residues. CDR1 and CDR2 (germline): LNHDA, SQIVND (reference sequence). CDR3 amino acids: CASSIAPAVTGELFF. The CDR3 nucleotides are TGTGCCAGTAGTATCGCCCCAGCGGTCACCGGGGAGCTGTTTTTT.

The chain couples TRBV20-1 to TRBJ2-3; the match to TRBD2 covers 7 bases. The CDR3 has 15 amino acids. CDR1 and CDR2 from the germline V gene are DFQATT and SNEGSKA (reference sequence). After removal of 3 bases from V and 2 bases from J, the junction contained 8 bases not matched to a gene. CDR3 DNA: TGCAGTGCTAGTCCCGGGGGGACGACCACAGATACGCAGTATTTT. It is translated as CSASPGGTTTDTQYF.

This clone showed up many times. The chain uses TRBV3-1 (or the pseudogene TRBV3-2) and TRBJ2-7, with D possibly TRBD1 on 6 matching bases. The germline V gene encodes CDR1 LGHDT and CDR2 YNNKEL (reference sequence). V was pared by 1 base and J by 6 bases, with 10 bases between. The CDR3 contains 13 residues. Here the CDR3 DNA reads TGTGCCAGCAGCCAAGCCAGGGGTTCCGAGCAGTACTTC. Its translation is CASSQARGSEQYF.